The source of this T cell receptor beta chain is a study of blood T cell repertoires in COVID-19. The wider study: Whether acute or convalescent, the COVID-19 samples came from the United States, Italy and Spain. The cDNA or gDNA used as material had been derived from T cells, B-cell-depleted T cells, or PBMCs.

In the study's own analysis: Using reference gene primer amplification, nucleated cell counts were estimated. TCRdb's table, derived via immunoSEQ multiplex PCR, lists solely in-frame clones and lacks some. That table gives V, J and clone size, and the DNA gave D and trimming. The sample contains about 250,000 clones, about 83% of which appear only once. Trimming removed 6 bases from V and 4 bases from J, with 18 bases in between. This CDR3 region has 15 residues. From germline, CDR1 is MNHEY and CDR2 SVGAGI. Sequencing was carried out using peripheral blood. The V gene is TRBV6-5, the J gene TRBJ1-2; D unresolved. This TCR was sampled from an elderly man with acute or convalescent COVID-19. The DNA for the CDR3 is TGTGCCAGCAGCAAATGGCCACTGGAGACCTATGGCTACACCTTC. The encoded protein is CASSKWPLETYGYTF.